The next 26 T cell receptor beta chains were all read from a single sample in a study of blood T cell repertoires in COVID-19. Libraries were prepared by immunoSEQ multiplex PCR; TCRdb keeps only in-frame clonotypes and omits some of them. The data hold approximately 220,000 clones, with approximately 80% observed a single time. Specimen: peripheral blood. These receptors were collected from a woman in her 70s with acute or convalescent COVID-19.

The V gene is TRBV28, the J gene TRBJ1-1; 8 bases align to TRBD1. This CDR3 comprises 18 residues. Germline values: CDR1 MDHEN, CDR2 SYDVKM. The junction had 17 bases not matched to a gene; V was cut back by 8 bases and J by 0 bases. The CDR3 loop reads CASLYDRGSVVVNTEAFF. CDR3 coding DNA: TGTGCCAGCCTGTACGACAGGGGTTCAGTGGTGGTGAACACTGAAGCTTTCTTT.

V and J are TRBV18 and TRBJ2-7; D gene ambiguous. This CDR3 spans 12 amino acids. The ends were cut back, 2 bases at V and 1 base at J, with 3 bases in the middle. CDR1 and CDR2 from the germline V gene are KGHSH and LQKENI. For the CDR3, the DNA is TGTGCCAGCTCACCAGCGTCCTACGAGCAGTACTTC. This codes for CASSPASYEQYF.

The chain combines TRBV4-1 with TRBJ2-1, with 7 positions matching TRBD1. Germline CDR1 reads MGHRA; CDR2 reads YSYEKL. The length of the CDR3 is 14 residues. With V trimmed by 7 bases and J by 7 bases, 10 bases remained unmatched. CDR3 sequence: CASTLNRGLNEQFF. In DNA, the CDR3 is TGCGCCAGCACCCTAAATAGGGGGCTGAATGAGCAGTTCTTC.

J is TRBJ1-1 and V is TRBV6-2 or TRBV6-3; D is possibly TRBD1 (6 bases). CDR3 length equals 17 residues. V lost 2 bases to trimming and J lost 6 bases, with 22 bases between them. Germline values: CDR1 MNHEY, CDR2 SVGEGT. CDR3 loop: CASSYKGGRVSRSEAFF. The DNA for the CDR3 is TGTGCCAGCAGTTACAAGGGGGGGAGGGTCAGTCGGTCTGAAGCTTTCTTT.

The chain has TRBV6-1 and TRBJ1-6; D is uncertain. This CDR3 has 13 amino acids. The germline V gene has CDR1 MNHNS and CDR2 SASEGT. With 3 bases removed from V and 6 bases from J, the gap between germline ends came to 6 bases. CDR3 protein: CASSDSFNSPLHF. The DNA for the CDR3 is TGTGCCAGCAGTGACAGTTTTAATTCACCCCTCCACTTT.

The chain carries TRBV21-1 and TRBJ1-2; the table assigns TRBD1, which was not confirmed against the DNA. TRBV21-1 is noted as a pseudogene. The CDR3 covers 15 residues. The CDR3 protein is CASSTWTTLNYGYTF. In DNA, the CDR3 is TGTGCCAGCAGCACCTGGACAACTTTAAACTATGGCTACACCTTC.

This chain links TRBV5-1 with TRBJ1-2; the D is unclear. The CDR3 is 13 amino acids. Germline V gives CDR1 SGHRS, CDR2 YFSETQ. The germline V and J ends were trimmed by 2 bases and 0 bases, with 5 bases remaining between them. CDR3 nucleotide sequence: TGCGCCAGCAGCTTTTCAGCTAACTATGGCTACACCTTC. Translating gives CASSFSANYGYTF.

V and J are TRBV6-2 or TRBV6-3 and TRBJ1-2, with 8 bases matching TRBD1. Germline V lookup: CDR1 MNHEY, CDR2 SVGEGT. The CDR3 has 13 amino acids. Unmatched junction bases numbered 4, after V lost 2 bases and J lost 8 bases. CDR3: CASSYDRGYGYTF. CDR3 nucleotide sequence: TGTGCCAGCAGTTACGACAGGGGATACGGCTACACCTTC.

This clone is a singleton in its sample. V gene TRBV2 combines with J gene TRBJ2-1; a possible D gene is TRBD2 (6 bases). V dropped 5 bases and J dropped 3 bases, with 11 bases sitting between them. CDR3 size: 14 residues. Looked up from germline, CDR1 is SNHLY and CDR2 is FYNNEI. CDR3 residues: CASSLRGYYNEQFF. The CDR3 DNA sequence: TGTGCCAGCAGTCTGCGGGGATACTACAATGAGCAGTTCTTC.

CDR3 residues: CASWGGNQPQHF. CDR3 nucleotides: TGTGCCAGCTGGGGGGGGAATCAGCCCCAGCATTTT. The V gene is TRBV12-3 or TRBV12-4, the J gene TRBJ1-5, with D possibly matching TRBD1 (5 bases). V gave up 8 bases and J gave up 4 bases, with 9 bases separating them. The CDR3 runs to 12 residues.

The CDR3 reads CASSDLGGAPEAFF. CDR3 nucleotide sequence: TGTGCCAGCAGCGACCTGGGGGGGGCCCCTGAAGCTTTCTTT. V and J are TRBV9 and TRBJ1-1, with D tentatively TRBD1 (6 bases). Germline CDR1 SGDLS, CDR2 YYNGEE. This CDR3 comprises 14 residues. Between the trimmed V and J ends, which lost 3 bases and 6 bases, there was a span of 15 bases. The full variable domain, with the rest looked up from reference TRBV9 and TRBJ1-1, is DSGVTQTPKHLITATGQRVTLRCSPRSGDLSVYWYQQSLDQGLQFLIQYYNGEERAKGNILERFSAQQFPDLHSELNLSSLELGDSALYFCASSDLGGAPEAFFGQGTRLTVV.

A word on this clone: The junction departs from germline at one end; a sequencing error may be responsible. The chain employs TRBV15 and TRBJ2-2; possible D gene TRBD2, 5 bases. This CDR3 contains 15 residues. Germline-derived CDR1 and CDR2 are LNHNV and YYDKDF (reference sequence). The CDR3 DNA is TGTGCCACCACCAGAGATCGGGGTATGGGCGGGGAGCTGTTTTTT. Amino acid sequence: CATTRDRGMGGELFF. Based on the CDR3 plus reference TRBV15 and TRBJ2-2, the full variable domain is DAMVIQNPRYQVTQFGKPVTLSCSQTLNHNVMYWYQQKSSQAPKLLFHYYDKDFNNEADTPDNFQSRRPNTSFCFLDIRSPGLGDTAMYLCATTRDRGMGGELFFGEGSRLTVL.

The rearrangement joins TRBV2 to TRBJ2-7; TRBD2 matches at 8 bases. The germline CDR1 and CDR2 sequences are SNHLY and FYNNEI. CDR3 size: 13 residues. Trimming at V came to 5 bases and at J to 7 bases, leaving 7 bases not matched to a gene. The CDR3 here is CASSKRGGSEQYF. CDR3 DNA: TGTGCCAGCAGTAAACGGGGGGGTTCGGAGCAGTACTTC.

DNA for the CDR3: TGCAGCGTTGGACAGGGGTATACTGAAGCTTTCTTT. It encodes CSVGQGYTEAFF. The chain recombines TRBV29-1 with TRBJ1-1, with 8 bases fitting TRBD1. Germline V gives CDR1 SQVTM, CDR2 ANQGSEA. The V gene end was trimmed by 4 bases and the J gene end by 5 bases; junction bases not matched to a gene: 3. The CDR3 is 12 residues long.

This clone has only a few counts. The rearrangement links TRBV4-1 to TRBJ1-1; D unresolved. CDR1 is MGHRA, CDR2 YSYEKL, per germline. Trimming stripped 4 bases from V and 7 bases from J, with 19 bases between. This CDR3 spans 15 amino acids. CDR3 nucleotides: TGCGCCAGCAGCCCTAGTTACGGGATTTTCATTGAAGCTTTCTTT. This codes for CASSPSYGIFIEAFF.

This clone was seen only once. V and J are TRBV5-8 and TRBJ1-5, with 8 bases lining up with TRBD1. V gave up 0 bases and J gave up 3 bases; unmatched junction bases: 8. The germline V gene encodes CDR1 SGHTS and CDR2 YDEGEE. This CDR3 region has 17 residues. The CDR3 DNA is TGTGCCAGCAGCTTGGTGGGACAGGTCCCTTCCAATCAGCCCCAGCATTTT. It codes for CASSLVGQVPSNQPQHF.

V gene TRBV6-5 combines with J gene TRBJ2-1; D call uncertain. Germline CDR1 reads MNHEY; CDR2 reads SVGAGI. V was shortened by 6 bases and J by 9 bases, with 15 bases between the two germline ends. The CDR3 runs to 13 residues. CDR3 loop: CASRPGTPLEQFF. As DNA, the CDR3 is TGTGCCAGCAGGCCAGGCACACCTCTTGAGCAGTTCTTC.

The chain uses TRBV24-1 and TRBJ2-2; perhaps TRBD2 as D (6 bases). The V gene's germline CDR1 is KGHDR and CDR2 SFDVKD. The CDR3 covers 16 residues. The V gene lost 1 base and the J gene lost 1 base, with 9 bases spanning the gap. CDR3 residues: CATSDLKGGNTGELFF. The CDR3 DNA follows: TGTGCCACCAGTGATTTAAAGGGAGGGAACACCGGGGAGCTGTTTTTT.

The rearrangement uses TRBV27 and TRBJ2-2, with D uncertain. This CDR3 contains 14 residues. V was trimmed by 0 bases and J by 2 bases, leaving 4 bases between them. Germline values: CDR1 MNHEY, CDR2 SMNVEV (reference sequence). This CDR3 is CASSLSGNTGELFF. The DNA of the CDR3 is TGTGCCAGCAGTTTATCGGGCAACACCGGGGAGCTGTTTTTT.

The chain links TRBV27 to TRBJ1-2, with a possible D match to TRBD1 (5 bases). From germline, CDR1 is MNHEY and CDR2 SMNVEV (reference sequence). The CDR3 contains 14 residues. Trimming shortened V by 2 bases and J by 3 bases, and 10 bases separated the two germline ends. The CDR3 region has the DNA TGTGCCAGCAGTTTAAAGGGGAAGGACTATGGCTACACCTTC. This encodes CASSLKGKDYGYTF.

This rearrangement joins TRBV10-1 to TRBJ2-3; 7 nucleotides line up with TRBD1. Unmatched junction bases numbered 9, after V lost 0 bases and J lost 6 bases. Germline assignment: CDR1 WNHNN and CDR2 SYGVQD (reference sequence). CDR3 length: 16 amino acids. CDR3 in amino acids: CASSESTGVFLDTQYF. CDR3 coding DNA: TGCGCCAGCAGTGAGTCAACAGGGGTCTTCTTGGATACGCAGTATTTT.

This chain uses TRBV27 with TRBJ1-6; D gene ambiguous. CDR3 size: 12 residues. V gave up 6 bases and J gave up 11 bases, with 11 bases separating them. Germline loops: CDR1 MNHEY, CDR2 SMNVEV (reference sequence). CDR3 nucleotide sequence: TGTGCCAGCAGCTCTCGCCAGGCACCCCTCCACTTT. Its protein product is CASSSRQAPLHF.

The chain combines TRBV5-6 with TRBJ2-5, with 12 bases that match TRBD2. The CDR3 consists of 17 residues. V was clipped by 5 bases and J by 0 bases; unmatched bases: 8. Germline loops: CDR1 SGHDT, CDR2 YYEEEE. The CDR3 sequence: CASSFIGTSGYQETQYF. CDR3 in DNA: TGTGCCAGCAGTTTTATAGGGACTAGCGGGTACCAAGAGACCCAGTACTTC.

The chain links TRBV11-2 to TRBJ1-1; TRBD1 is a possible D gene (5 bases). The germline gives CDR1 SGHAT, CDR2 FQNNGV. This CDR3 has 17 amino acids. The V and J ends lost 2 bases and 3 bases respectively, with 19 bases between them. Written as DNA, the CDR3 is TGTGCCAGCAGCTTACCGTCAGGGCGAATGGAAGACACTGAAGCTTTCTTT. Translation: CASSLPSGRMEDTEAFF.

Regarding this clone: The sample contains more than one DNA sequence encoding this CDR3. CDR3 sequence reads: CASSLATYTEAFF. CDR3 DNA: TGCGCCAGCAGCTTGGCCACATACACTGAAGCTTTCTTT. The chain links TRBV5-1 to TRBJ1-1; unclear D gene. The CDR3 sequence is 13 residues long. Germline assignment: CDR1 SGHRS and CDR2 YFSETQ. V dropped 0 bases and J dropped 3 bases, with 6 bases sitting between them.

CDR3 protein: CSAGLAGDNEQFF. CDR3 DNA sequence: TGCAGCGCGGGACTAGCGGGGGACAATGAGCAGTTCTTC. The J gene is TRBJ2-1, the V gene TRBV29-1; 14 bases match TRBD2. The V gene's germline CDR1 is SQVTM and CDR2 ANQGSEA. Trimming at V came to 7 bases and at J to 5 bases, leaving 1 base not matched to a gene. The CDR3 length is 13 residues.